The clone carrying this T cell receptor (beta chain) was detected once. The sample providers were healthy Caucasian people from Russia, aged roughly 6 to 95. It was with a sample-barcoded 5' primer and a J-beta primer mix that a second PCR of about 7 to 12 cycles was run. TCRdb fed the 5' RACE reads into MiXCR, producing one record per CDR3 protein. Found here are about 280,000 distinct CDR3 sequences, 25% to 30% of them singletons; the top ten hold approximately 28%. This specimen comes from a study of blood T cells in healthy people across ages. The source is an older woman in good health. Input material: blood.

The DNA of the CDR3 is TGCAGTGCTCCGCGGGGGAGCTCCTACAATGAGCAGTTCTTC. Encoded protein: CSAPRGSSYNEQFF. The gene calls are TRBV20-1 and TRBJ2-1; TRBD2 matches 7 bases. The junction had 4 bases not matched to a gene; V was cut back by 5 bases and J by 0 bases. CDR1 and CDR2 (germline): DFQATT, SNEGSKA (reference sequence). This CDR3 contains 14 residues.